Listed below are T cell receptor beta chains from one sample, sequenced in a study of early T cells in non-severe SARS-CoV-2 infection. TCRdb independently ran MiXCR on the 5' RACE reads; one entry per CDR3 protein. Of under 50,000 distinct CDR3 sequences listed, 20% to 25% are singletons. The sample was whole blood, taken at baseline. The source of these receptors is an adult who was a healthcare worker with PCR-confirmed SARS-CoV-2 infection or an uninfected control (not recorded which). Both conserved end residues are trimmed from each CDR3. The D gene is left open where the match is weak. Expanded clones are given a class, and other clones once, few, many or no size at all.

abundance,d_gene,j_gene,v_gene,CDR3aa
-,TRBD2,TRBJ2-5,TRBV9,ASSVTSGAGETQY
-,-,TRBJ1-6,TRBV7-9,ASSLTASPLH
few,-,TRBJ2-3,TRBV5-4,AILRPSTDTQY
-,-,TRBJ2-7,TRBV6-5,ASSRTQGRNEQY
few,-,TRBJ2-7,TRBV29-1,SVERQFGYEQY
-,-,TRBJ1-5,TRBV2,ASSVGGGRQPQH
-,TRBD1,TRBJ2-3,TRBV5-6,ASSLTGGRSDTQY
few,-,TRBJ2-7,TRBV20-1,SARDRDGGFYEQY
-,-,TRBJ2-7,TRBV7-3,ASSPGAASYEQY
many,-,TRBJ2-7,TRBV7-9,ASTSTSSEGYEQY
few,-,TRBJ2-5,TRBV7-9,ASSSPEEGPQETQY
few,-,TRBJ2-3,TRBV10-3,ATTFSDSTDTQY
many,-,TRBJ1-2,TRBV19,ASSPFLGGRNGYT
few,-,TRBJ1-4,TRBV3-1,ASSQADEKLF
-,TRBD2,TRBJ2-3,TRBV6-6,ASSYTVAGVIDTQY
-,-,TRBJ1-5,TRBV12-5,ASGAESNQPQH
-,-,TRBJ1-3,TRBV30,AWSVIGRIGNTIY
-,TRBD2,TRBJ2-7,TRBV6-2/TRBV6-3,ASSRLAREQY
-,TRBD1,TRBJ1-2,TRBV6-6,ASSYPEAGTDGYT
many,-,TRBJ2-7,TRBV19,ASSIGQAASYEQY
few,-,TRBJ2-6,TRBV6-1,ASSERSSGANVLT
-,TRBD1,TRBJ1-2,TRBV2,ASSVRQGANYGYT
-,TRBD1,TRBJ2-1,TRBV7-9,ASRWDSFNEQF
-,-,TRBJ2-7,TRBV27,ASSSLETVSYEQY
-,-,TRBJ2-3,TRBV6-1,ASRAPGGADTQY
-,-,TRBJ1-4,TRBV5-1,ASSTGTPATNEKLF